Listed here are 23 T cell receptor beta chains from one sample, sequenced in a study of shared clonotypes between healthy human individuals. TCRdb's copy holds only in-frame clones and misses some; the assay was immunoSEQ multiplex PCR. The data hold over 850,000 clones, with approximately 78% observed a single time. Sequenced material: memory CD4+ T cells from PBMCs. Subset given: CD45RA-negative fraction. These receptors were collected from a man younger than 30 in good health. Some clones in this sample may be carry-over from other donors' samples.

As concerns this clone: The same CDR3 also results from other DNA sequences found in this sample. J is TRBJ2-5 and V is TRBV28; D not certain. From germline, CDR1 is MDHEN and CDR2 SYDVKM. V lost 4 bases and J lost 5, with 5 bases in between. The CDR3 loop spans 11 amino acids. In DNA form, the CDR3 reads TGTGCCAGCAGTTCCGAGGAGACCCAGTACTTC. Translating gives CASSSEETQYF.

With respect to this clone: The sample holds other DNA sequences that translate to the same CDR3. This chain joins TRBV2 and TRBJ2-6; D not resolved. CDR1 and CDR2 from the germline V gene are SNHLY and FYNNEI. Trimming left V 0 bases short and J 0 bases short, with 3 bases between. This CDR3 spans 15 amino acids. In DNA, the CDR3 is TGTGCCAGCAGTGAAGCCCTCTCTGGGGCCAACGTCCTGACTTTC. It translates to CASSEALSGANVLTF.

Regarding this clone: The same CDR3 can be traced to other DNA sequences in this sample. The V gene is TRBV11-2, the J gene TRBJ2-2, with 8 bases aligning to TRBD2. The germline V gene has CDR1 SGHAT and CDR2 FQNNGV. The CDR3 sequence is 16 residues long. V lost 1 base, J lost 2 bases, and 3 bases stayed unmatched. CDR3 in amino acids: CASSLVSGSNTGELFF. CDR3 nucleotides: TGTGCCAGCAGCTTAGTGAGCGGGAGTAACACCGGGGAGCTGTTTTTT.

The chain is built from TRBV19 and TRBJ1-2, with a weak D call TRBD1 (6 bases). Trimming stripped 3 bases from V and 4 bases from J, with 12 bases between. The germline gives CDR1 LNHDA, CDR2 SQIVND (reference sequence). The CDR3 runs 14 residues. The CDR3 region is CASSMPGASYGYTF. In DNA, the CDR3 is TGTGCCAGTAGTATGCCAGGGGCGAGCTATGGCTACACCTTC.

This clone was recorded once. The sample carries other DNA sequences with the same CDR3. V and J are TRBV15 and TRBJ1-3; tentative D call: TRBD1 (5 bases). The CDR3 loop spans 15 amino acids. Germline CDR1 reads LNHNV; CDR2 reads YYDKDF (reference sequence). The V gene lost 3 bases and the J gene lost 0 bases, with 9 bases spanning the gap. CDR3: CATSSDSFSGNTIYF. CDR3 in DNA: TGTGCCACCAGCAGCGACAGCTTCTCTGGAAACACCATATATTTT.

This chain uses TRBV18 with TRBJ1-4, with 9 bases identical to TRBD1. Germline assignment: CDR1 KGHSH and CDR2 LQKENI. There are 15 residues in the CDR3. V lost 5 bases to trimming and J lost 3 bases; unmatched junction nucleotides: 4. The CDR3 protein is CASSSRQGANEKLFF. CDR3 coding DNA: TGTGCCAGCTCATCGAGACAGGGGGCTAATGAAAAACTGTTTTTT.

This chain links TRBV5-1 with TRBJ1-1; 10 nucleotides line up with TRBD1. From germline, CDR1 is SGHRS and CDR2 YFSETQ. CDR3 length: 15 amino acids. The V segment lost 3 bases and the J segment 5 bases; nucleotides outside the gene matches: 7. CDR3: CASSSWTGGRTEAFF. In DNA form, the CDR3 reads TGCGCCAGCAGCTCTTGGACAGGGGGGAGAACTGAAGCTTTCTTT.

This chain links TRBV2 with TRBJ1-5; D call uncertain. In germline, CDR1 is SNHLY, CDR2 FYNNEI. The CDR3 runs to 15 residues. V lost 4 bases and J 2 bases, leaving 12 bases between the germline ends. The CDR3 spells CASSAQRLGNQPQHF. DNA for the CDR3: TGTGCCAGCAGTGCCCAGAGGCTTGGCAATCAGCCCCAGCATTTT.

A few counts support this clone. The CDR3 DNA follows: TGTGCCAGCAGTTTCAACGCCCTACGGGGACAGACTATTCCCCAGCATTTT. Its translation is CASSFNALRGQTIPQHF. The gene calls are TRBV27 and TRBJ1-5, with 7 bases matching TRBD1. Germline CDR1 reads MNHEY; CDR2 reads SMNVEV (reference sequence). This CDR3 spans 17 amino acids. The V segment lost 3 bases and the J segment 10 bases; nucleotides outside the gene matches: 18.

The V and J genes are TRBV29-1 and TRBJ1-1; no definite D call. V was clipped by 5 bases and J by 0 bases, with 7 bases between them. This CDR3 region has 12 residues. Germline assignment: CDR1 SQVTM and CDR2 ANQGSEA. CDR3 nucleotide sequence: TGCAGCGTTTGTTGCATGAACACTGAAGCTTTCTTT. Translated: CSVCCMNTEAFF. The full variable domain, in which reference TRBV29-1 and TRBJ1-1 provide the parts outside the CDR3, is SAVISQKPSRDICQRGTSLTIQCQVDSQVTMMFWYRQQPGQSLTLIATANQGSEATYESGFVIDKFPISRPNLTFSTLTVSNMSPEDSSIYLCSVCCMNTEAFFGQGTRLTVV.

For the CDR3, the DNA is TGTGCCACCAGCAGAGACCGGTACACCATATATTTT. Protein sequence: CATSRDRYTIYF. The chain recombines TRBV15 with TRBJ1-3; D gene ambiguous. V was trimmed by 0 bases and J by 8 bases, leaving 5 bases between them. From germline, CDR1 is LNHNV and CDR2 YYDKDF (reference sequence). The CDR3 sequence is 12 residues long.

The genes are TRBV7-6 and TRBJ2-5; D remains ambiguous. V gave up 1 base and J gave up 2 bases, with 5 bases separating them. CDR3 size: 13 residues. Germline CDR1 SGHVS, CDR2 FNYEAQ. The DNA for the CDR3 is TGTGCCAGCAGCTTAGGCCTTCAAGAGACCCAGTACTTC. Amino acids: CASSLGLQETQYF.

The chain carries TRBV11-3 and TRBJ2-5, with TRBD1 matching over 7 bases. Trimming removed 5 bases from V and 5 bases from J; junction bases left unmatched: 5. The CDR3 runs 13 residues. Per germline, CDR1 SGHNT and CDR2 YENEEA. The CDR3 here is CASSPGTEETQYF. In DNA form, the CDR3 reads TGTGCCAGCAGCCCCGGGACAGAGGAGACCCAGTACTTC.

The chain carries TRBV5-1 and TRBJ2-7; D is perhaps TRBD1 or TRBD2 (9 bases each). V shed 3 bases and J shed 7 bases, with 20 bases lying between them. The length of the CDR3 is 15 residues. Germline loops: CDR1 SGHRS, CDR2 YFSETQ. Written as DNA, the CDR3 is TGCGCCAGCAGCTCGACACAGGGGGCGGGAGGGGAGCAGTACTTC. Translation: CASSSTQGAGGEQYF. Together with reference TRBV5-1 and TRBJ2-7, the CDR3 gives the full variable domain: KAGVTQTPRYLIKTRGQQVTLSCSPISGHRSVSWYQQTPGQGLQFLFEYFSETQRNKGNFPGRFSGRQFSNSRSEMNVSTLELGDSALYLCASSSTQGAGGEQYFGPGTRLTVT.

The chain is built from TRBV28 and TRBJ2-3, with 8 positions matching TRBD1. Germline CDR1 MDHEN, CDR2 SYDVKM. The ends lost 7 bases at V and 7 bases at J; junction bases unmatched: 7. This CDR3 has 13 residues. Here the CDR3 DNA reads TGTGCCAGCATCAAACAGGGGGTGTATACGCAGTATTTT. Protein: CASIKQGVYTQYF.

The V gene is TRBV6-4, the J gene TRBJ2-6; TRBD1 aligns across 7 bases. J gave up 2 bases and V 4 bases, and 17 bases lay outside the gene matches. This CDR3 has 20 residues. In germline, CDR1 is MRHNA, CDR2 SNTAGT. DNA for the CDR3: TGTGCCAGCAGTGGCAAGGGGGCCAGCCCCTCTCAACCTGGGGCCAACGTCCTGACTTTC. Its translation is CASSGKGASPSQPGANVLTF.

This CDR3 is CASGSGDRTYEQYF. DNA for the CDR3: TGTGCCAGCGGGTCTGGGGACCGAACCTACGAGCAGTACTTC. V and J are TRBV2 and TRBJ2-7, with D perhaps given as TRBD1 or TRBD2 (5 bases each). CDR3 length equals 14 residues. V was pared by 8 bases and J by 2 bases, with 16 bases between. Germline V CDR1 and CDR2: SNHLY, FYNNEI. Using reference TRBV2 and TRBJ2-7 for the parts outside the CDR3, the full variable domain is EPEVTQTPSHQVTQMGQEVILRCVPISNHLYFYWYRQILGQKVEFLVSFYNNEISEKSEIFDDQFSVERPDGSNFTLKIRSTKLEDSAMYFCASGSGDRTYEQYFGPGTRLTVT.

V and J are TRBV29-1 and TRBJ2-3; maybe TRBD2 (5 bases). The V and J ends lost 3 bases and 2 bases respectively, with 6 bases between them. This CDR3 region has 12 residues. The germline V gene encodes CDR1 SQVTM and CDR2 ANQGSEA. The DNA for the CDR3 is TGCAGCGTTGAGAGGGACACAGATACGCAGTATTTT. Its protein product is CSVERDTDTQYF.

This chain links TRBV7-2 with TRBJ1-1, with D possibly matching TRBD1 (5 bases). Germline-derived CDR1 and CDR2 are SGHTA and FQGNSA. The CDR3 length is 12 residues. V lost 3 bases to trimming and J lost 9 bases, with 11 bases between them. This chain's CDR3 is CASSFVGTQAFF. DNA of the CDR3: TGTGCCAGCAGCTTTGTCGGGACTCAAGCTTTCTTT.

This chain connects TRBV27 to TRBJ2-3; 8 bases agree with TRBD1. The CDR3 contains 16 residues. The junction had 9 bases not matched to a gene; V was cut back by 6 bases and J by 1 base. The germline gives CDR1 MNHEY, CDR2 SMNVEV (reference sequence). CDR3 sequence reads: CASSRNRGFGTDTQYF. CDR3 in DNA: TGTGCCAGCAGCCGGAACAGGGGGTTTGGCACAGATACGCAGTATTTT.

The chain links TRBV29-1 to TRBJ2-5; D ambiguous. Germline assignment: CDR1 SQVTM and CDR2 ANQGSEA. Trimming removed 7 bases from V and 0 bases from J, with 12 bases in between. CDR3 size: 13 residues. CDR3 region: CSARQPYQETQYF. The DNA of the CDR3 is TGCAGCGCTCGCCAACCGTACCAAGAGACCCAGTACTTC.

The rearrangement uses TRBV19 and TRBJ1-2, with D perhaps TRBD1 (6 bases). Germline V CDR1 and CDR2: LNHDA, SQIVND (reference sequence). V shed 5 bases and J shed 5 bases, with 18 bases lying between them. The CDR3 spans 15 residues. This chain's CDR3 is CASSVRQEGSYGYTF. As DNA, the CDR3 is TGTGCCAGTAGTGTGAGACAGGAGGGATCTTATGGCTACACCTTC.

CDR3 sequence reads: CASSQTDLNTEAFF. The DNA for the CDR3 is TGCGCCAGCAGCCAAACGGACCTCAACACTGAAGCTTTCTTT. This chain links TRBV4-3 with TRBJ1-1; D unresolved. CDR1 is LGHNA, CDR2 YSLEER, per germline. The V end lost 2 bases, the J end lost 2 bases, and 9 bases lay between the germline ends. The CDR3 runs 14 residues.